This T cell receptor beta chain derives from a study of cytomegalovirus exposure and HLA in healthy donors. Clones were sequenced by immunoSEQ multiplex PCR, and TCRdb holds only the in-frame ones, with some missing. The sample lists 150,000 to 200,000 clones; 80% to 85% were seen once. This clone was counted between two and nine times. CDR3 length: 13 amino acids. V lost 7 bases to trimming and J lost 4 bases; unmatched junction nucleotides: 4. The germline gives CDR1 SNHLY, CDR2 FYNNEI. The sequenced sample was PBMCs. This TCR came from a man aged 25-45 years in good health and CMV-seropositive. The chain carries TRBV2 and TRBJ1-5; TRBD1 agrees at 7 bases. CDR3 sequence: CASTPGQNQPQHF. CDR3 sequence (DNA): TGTGCCAGCACCCCGGGACAGAATCAGCCCCAGCATTTT.